This T cell receptor (beta chain) is from a study of blood T cell repertoires in COVID-19. Study-level background: The origin of the acute and convalescent COVID-19 samples was the United States, Italy and Spain.

The CDR3 loop spans 16 amino acids. CDR1 KGHSH and CDR2 LQKENI come from the germline V gene. Trimming pared 4 bases from V and 3 bases from J, leaving 19 bases between. Per the original data handling: Amplification from reference gene primers served as the basis for estimated nucleated cell counts. TCRdb's copy holds only in-frame clones and misses some; the assay was immunoSEQ multiplex PCR. The DNA gave D and trimming, while V, J and clone size come from that table. This table has 300,000 to 400,000 clones, approximately 87% appearing once. V and J are TRBV18 and TRBJ2-7, with D possibly TRBD2 on 6 matching bases. The TCR comes from a woman aged 25 to 39 with COVID-19, enrolled during active disease. Sequenced material: peripheral blood. The CDR3 spells CASSLNGGDNGYEQYF. Written as DNA, the CDR3 is TGTGCCAGCTCACTAAACGGGGGAGATAATGGCTACGAGCAGTACTTC.